There are many counts of the clone carrying this T cell receptor beta chain. The CDR3 runs 16 residues. V was clipped by 4 bases and J by 1 base; unmatched bases: 9. Germline lookup yields CDR1 SGHNT and CDR2 YYREEE (reference sequence). The second PCR ran 7 to 11 cycles with a sample-barcoded 5' primer and J-beta primers. TCRdb called the 5' RACE reads again in MiXCR, with one record for every CDR3 protein. The repertoire has hundreds of thousands of distinct CDR3 sequences, 25% to 30% of them found once; the top ten carry 15% to 20%. This specimen belongs to a study of blood T cells in healthy people across ages.

This clonotype originated in a woman over 75 in good health. Sequencing used blood. V gene TRBV5-4 combines with J gene TRBJ2-5, with 8 bases that match TRBD2. The CDR3 region has the DNA TGTGCCAGCAGCCCGAGGCAGCGGGGGCTCCAAGAGACCCAGTACTTC. Its protein product is CASSPRQRGLQETQYF.